The present T cell receptor (beta chain) was sequenced within a study of T cell responses to AZD1222 COVID-19 vaccine (dated by TCRdb to about 2021). In terms of the full investigation: A total of 230 to 250 trial participants underwent TCR sequencing, of whom 200 to 220 received two doses of AZD1222 and some 26 received two doses of the MenACWY control vaccine. Trial participants were enrolled into age subgroups of 18-55, 56-69 and 70-plus years, which contained about 160, 30 and 59 TCR-sequenced participants, respectively.

The full study reports these points: After two AZD1222 doses, both the breadth and the depth of spike-specific TCRs were significantly higher than at day 0 and than in MenACWY recipients. Reportedly, close to half of the unique spike-specific TCRs recognized epitopes lying outside the regions that are mutated in the B.1.351 and B.1.1.7 variants. Most participants were white British and females outnumbered males, and the authors suggested that clonal diversity may have been underestimated. Only five or six AZD1222 recipients were SARS-CoV-2 seropositive at baseline, limiting conclusions about previously exposed vaccinees. The 56-69-year group was small, and its depth increase did not reach significance, likely because of low power. CD4 TCRs associated with the vaccine covered the entire spike protein, and the dominant responses were in regions 160-218 and 743-854. Because no day 14 peak-response samples were available, the repertoires could be characterized only after the peak T cell response.

Relative to germline, V is 9 bases shorter and J is 2 bases shorter, with 13 bases between their ends. The CDR3 measures 13 amino acids from cysteine to phenylalanine. CDR3 DNA only is kept here, 39 bases in frame from base 1. From a lookup of the germline V gene, CDR1 and CDR2 are SNHLY and FYNNEI. The CDR3 regions of human TCRbeta chains were subjected to immunosequencing. In the source study's methods: Repertoire TCRs were checked for matches against a reference library of SARS-CoV-2-specific TCRs that had been generated using the MIRA antigen-specificity platform. Breadth meant the fraction of unique TCRs that were SARS-CoV-2-associated, whereas depth meant the fraction of total T cells that were SARS-CoV-2-associated. Using the MIRA data, each spike-specific TCR was assigned both to the spike region to which the TCR was reactive and to a CD4 or CD8 class. Log10-transformed breadth and depth values were compared by one-way ANOVA with Sidak's multiple comparisons tests. What TCRdb holds here is the immuneACCESS table cut down to in-frame rearrangements. Part of the clones is not present; checked against another copy, under half of the missing clones reflect an unresolved V gene, and the others are unexplained. The V and J calls and clone size were taken over from that table, and D and trimming were inferred from the DNA. The sample yields 69,000 or so clones; about 85% were counted once. The top ten hold 1% to 1.5% of the sample.

A note on this clone: What this receptor recognizes is not known. No qualities accompany the bases; no much larger clone lies one base away. The sample holds other DNA sequences that translate to the same CDR3.

Explained via the paper, the time point label denotes: about 28 days (+/-7) after the second vaccine dose. AZD1222 recipients with second doses at about 4 weeks or about 12 weeks were pooled, because spike-specific TCR depth and breadth did not differ between schedules. Vaccinee samples came from UK trials COV001 and COV002, including a single-blind randomized controlled phase 2/3 trial of AZD1222 (ChAdOx1 nCoV-19) in healthy adults. Trial participant PBMC samples were collected at day 0 and day 28 after the second dose for TCRbeta chain sequencing. The sample was peripheral blood, taken 28 days after the second AZD1222 dose. The receptor was derived from an adult who received the AZD1222 COVID-19 vaccine. The rearrangement combines TRBV2 with TRBJ1-1; the best D guess is TRBD1, with 5 bases matching. CDR3 sequence: CASRGDRNTEAFF. The nucleotides are TGTGCCAGTCGTGGCGACAGAAACACTGAAGCTTTCTTT.